The next 19 T cell receptor beta chains were all read from a single sample in a study of T-cell reconstitution after alpha-beta-depleted transplantation in children. Library preparation (for TCRbeta) was performed with unique molecular identifiers. A single record per CDR3 protein comes from TCRdb applying MiXCR to the PCR reads. This table holds 240,000 or so distinct CDR3 sequences, 8.2% found once. The sequences come from PBMCs, mostly from graft donor cells, collected 180 days after TCRalphabeta/CD19-depleted stem cell transplant. Receptors originate from a male patient between 5 and 17 years old who had a stem cell transplant for acute lymphoblastic leukemia, so the T cells may come from the graft donor.

Many counts were recorded for this clonotype. The chain recombines TRBV12-5 with TRBJ1-2; D gene uncertain. CDR3 length: 17 amino acids. Germline CDR1 reads LGHNT; CDR2 reads FRNRAP. Deletions cut 0 bases from V and 3 bases from J, with 17 bases between. Written as DNA, the CDR3 is TGTGCTAGTGGTTTGGTAACTTCGAGGTGGGGAGACTATGGCTACACCTTC. Amino acids: CASGLVTSRWGDYGYTF.

This clonotype was counted ten times or more. The chain couples TRBV9 to TRBJ2-1; D remains unclear. Trimming took off 4 bases at V and 7 bases at J, with 21 bases between the two ends. The CDR3 has 16 residues. Germline values: CDR1 SGDLS, CDR2 YYNGEE. CDR3 in amino acids: CASSLQRVPLPNEQFF. The CDR3 nucleotides are TGTGCCAGCAGCCTTCAAAGGGTCCCCTTACCAAATGAGCAGTTCTTC.

This clonotype was counted ten times or more. The chain is built from TRBV20-1 and TRBJ2-3, with 11 nucleotides matching TRBD2. The CDR3 is 18 residues long. V gave up 0 bases and J gave up 0 bases; unmatched junction bases: 8. Germline V CDR1 and CDR2: DFQATT, SNEGSKA (reference sequence). The CDR3 sequence: CSARDHPWTSGSTDTQYF. The CDR3 bases are TGCAGTGCTAGAGATCACCCCTGGACTAGCGGGAGCACAGATACGCAGTATTTT.

This clonotype was observed a handful of times. J is TRBJ2-7 and V is TRBV7-8; perhaps TRBD2 as D (6 bases). CDR3 length: 15 amino acids. The germline V gene encodes CDR1 SGHVS and CDR2 FQNEAQ. Trimming shortened V by 5 bases and J by 1 base, and 15 bases separated the two germline ends. Here the CDR3 DNA reads TGTGCCAGCAGCCCAGCGAGACTAGGGTCCTACGAGCAGTACTTC. As protein: CASSPARLGSYEQYF.

This clonotype was detected many times. This sequence joins TRBV28 and TRBJ1-6; 8 bases map to TRBD1. V lost 1 base, J lost 7 bases, and 9 bases stayed unmatched. This CDR3 is built from 17 residues. The germline CDR1 and CDR2 sequences are MDHEN and SYDVKM. The CDR3 sequence is CASSLSPGQGANSPLHF. The CDR3 DNA sequence: TGTGCCAGCAGTTTATCACCCGGGCAGGGGGCGAATTCACCCCTCCACTTT.

This clonotype came up many times. J is TRBJ2-7 and V is TRBV28; tentatively, D is TRBD2 (6 bases). There are 13 residues in the CDR3. Per the germline V gene, CDR1 is MDHEN and CDR2 is SYDVKM. V was pared by 5 bases and J by 2 bases, with 10 bases between. The CDR3 loop reads CASSGTLAYEQYF. CDR3 bases: TGTGCCAGCAGTGGGACTCTAGCCTACGAGCAGTACTTC. Full variable domain (outside the CDR3, taken from reference TRBV28 and TRBJ2-7): DVKVTQSSRYLVKRTGEKVFLECVQDMDHENMFWYRQDPGLGLRLIYFSYDVKMKEKGDIPEGYSVSREKKERFSLILESASTNQTSMYLCASSGTLAYEQYFGPGTRLTVT.

This clonotype occurred many times. The genes are TRBV20-1 and TRBJ2-5, with D possibly TRBD1 on 6 matching bases. V was shortened by 1 base and J by 4 bases, with 13 bases between the two germline ends. The CDR3 spans 14 residues. Germline V gene lookup returns CDR1 DFQATT and CDR2 SNEGSKA (reference sequence). CDR3 sequence reads: CSARVPGVGETQYF. CDR3 sequence (DNA): TGCAGTGCTAGAGTTCCAGGGGTAGGAGAGACCCAGTACTTC.

This clonotype was detected ten times or more. The chain recombines TRBV27 with TRBJ2-2; 7 nucleotides match TRBD1. The CDR3 has 13 amino acids. From germline, CDR1 is MNHEY and CDR2 SMNVEV (reference sequence). Trimming at V came to 5 bases and at J to 9 bases, leaving 6 bases not matched to a gene. The DNA of the CDR3 is TGTGCCAGCAGTGAAAGAGGGGGCCGGGAGCTGTTTTTT. It is translated as CASSERGGRELFF.

This clonotype has a count of ten or more. This sequence joins TRBV28 and TRBJ2-2; D remains ambiguous. The CDR3 loop spans 15 amino acids. Trimming stripped 5 bases from V and 5 bases from J, with 15 bases between. Germline CDR1 MDHEN, CDR2 SYDVKM. Written as DNA, the CDR3 is TGTGCCAGCAGTCCCTCCCCCCCCGGGACCGGGGAGCTGTTTTTT. It codes for CASSPSPPGTGELFF.

In this sample, this clonotype turned up many times. The chain has TRBV7-9 and TRBJ1-1, with 8 bases aligning to TRBD1. The V and J ends lost 10 bases and 1 base, in that order; junction bases with no gene match: 11. The CDR3 has 15 amino acids. CDR1 and CDR2 (germline): SEHNR, FQNEAQ (reference sequence). Written as DNA, the CDR3 is TGTGCCATCAAGCCGGGACAGGCAACGAACACTGAAGCTTTCTTT. It encodes CAIKPGQATNTEAFF.

This clonotype was counted ten times or more. The chain carries TRBV12-3 or TRBV12-4 and TRBJ2-7; maybe TRBD1 (8 bases). Trimming removed 5 bases at V and 3 bases at J, with 17 bases between. The CDR3 sequence is 15 residues long. CDR3 residues: CASSPGGTGDYEQYF. The CDR3 DNA sequence: TGTGCCAGCAGTCCCGGGGGGACAGGAGACTACGAGCAGTACTTC.

This clonotype occurred once. This may come from a read error, since a much larger clone is one base off. V is TRBV19 and J is TRBJ2-7; TRBD1 is a possible D gene (6 bases). V was shortened by 5 bases and J by 0 bases, with 14 bases between the two germline ends. CDR3 length: 15 amino acids. Germline V gene sequence: CDR1 LNHDA, CDR2 SQIVND (reference sequence). CDR3 region: CASSPRDTDSYEQYF. The CDR3 DNA follows: TGTGCCAGTAGTCCCCGGGACACCGACTCCTACGAGCAGTACTTC. The whole variable domain, remainder taken from reference TRBV19 and TRBJ2-7, is DGGITQSPKYLFRKEGQNVTLSCEQNLNHDAMYWYRQDPGQGLRLIYYSQIVNDFQKGDIAEGYSVSREKKESFPLTVTSAQKNPTAFYLCASSPRDTDSYEQYFGPGTRLTVT.

This clonotype was recorded many times. This chain uses TRBV28 with TRBJ1-4; tentative D call: TRBD1 (6 bases). The CDR3 loop spans 13 amino acids. Trimming shortened V by 6 bases and J by 6 bases, and 11 bases separated the two germline ends. Germline V gene sequence: CDR1 MDHEN, CDR2 SYDVKM. The CDR3 protein is CASRGQGDEKLFF. The CDR3 DNA reads as TGTGCCAGCAGGGGACAAGGAGATGAAAAACTGTTTTTT.

The rearrangement joins TRBV29-1 to TRBJ1-2; unclear D gene. The CDR3 is 10 residues long. In germline, CDR1 is SQVTM, CDR2 ANQGSEA. The V and J ends lost 6 bases and 11 bases respectively, with 13 bases between them. CDR3 nucleotides: TGCAGCGTCGTTTCGACCGGGTACACCTTC. This codes for CSVVSTGYTF. Together with reference TRBV29-1 and TRBJ1-2, the CDR3 gives the full variable domain: SAVISQKPSRDICQRGTSLTIQCQVDSQVTMMFWYRQQPGQSLTLIATANQGSEATYESGFVIDKFPISRPNLTFSTLTVSNMSPEDSSIYLCSVVSTGYTFGSGTRLTVV.

Ten or more counts support this clonotype. The rearrangement links TRBV6-5 to TRBJ2-7, with D maybe TRBD1 (6 bases). The CDR3 is 16 residues long. Germline V gene sequence: CDR1 MNHEY, CDR2 SVGAGI. Deletions cut 0 bases from V and 2 bases from J, with 14 bases between. CDR3 loop: CASSYSHRQVPYEQYF. The CDR3 coding sequence is TGTGCCAGCAGTTACTCACACAGACAGGTACCCTACGAGCAGTACTTC.

This clonotype has ten or more counts. The chain recombines TRBV29-1 with TRBJ1-1; D uncertain. The germline V and J ends were trimmed by 1 base and 1 base, with 1 base remaining between them. The CDR3 is made up of 11 amino acids. The V gene's germline CDR1 is SQVTM and CDR2 ANQGSEA. CDR3 nucleotides: TGCAGCGTTGAAGGGAACACTGAAGCTTTCTTT. This translates into CSVEGNTEAFF.

This clonotype appeared many times. This chain joins TRBV4-3 and TRBJ2-7, with D tentatively TRBD2 (6 bases). The CDR3 is 16 amino acids. CDR1 and CDR2 (germline): LGHNA, YSLEER. With 0 bases removed from V and 2 bases from J, the gap between germline ends came to 14 bases. The DNA of the CDR3 is TGCGCCAGCAGCCAAGATGTAGCGGATGGGGCCTACGAGCAGTACTTC. Residues: CASSQDVADGAYEQYF.

This clonotype was picked up many times. The chain has TRBV3-1 and TRBJ2-1, with 8 positions matching TRBD2. This CDR3 region has 14 residues. The germline CDR1 and CDR2 sequences are LGHDT and YNNKEL (reference sequence). J was trimmed by 12 bases and V by 0 bases; bases with no gene match: 7. This CDR3 reads CASSQEPAGALQFF. In DNA, the CDR3 is TGTGCCAGCAGCCAAGAACCAGCGGGGGCCTTGCAGTTCTTC.

This clonotype showed up many times. The chain employs TRBV28 and TRBJ2-7; a weak D match, TRBD1 (5 bases). Germline values: CDR1 MDHEN, CDR2 SYDVKM. There are 11 residues in the CDR3. Trimming stripped 6 bases from V and 5 bases from J, with 8 bases between. The CDR3 here is CASRTEDEQYF. The CDR3 DNA sequence: TGTGCCAGCAGGACAGAGGACGAGCAGTACTTC.